Listed here is a single T cell receptor (beta chain). Its antigen remains unknown. V lost 4 bases, J lost 2 bases, and 9 bases lay in between. The CDR3 runs 14 residues. Germline V CDR1 and CDR2: SGHDN, FVKESK. The data belong to a study of cytomegalovirus exposure and HLA in healthy donors. Findings of the study overall: Many donors shared some public TCRs, even though most TCR sequences were rare. Researchers had no immune exposure information except CMV serostatus available.

Vbeta (60) and Jbeta (13) primers were used in the PCR. Generated by immunoSEQ multiplex PCR, the TCRdb table keeps only in-frame clones and is missing some. The sample lists approximately 91,000 clones; 86% were seen once. The receptor comes from a man aged 25 to 45 in good health and CMV-seropositive. The sample was PBMCs. V gene TRBV14 combines with J gene TRBJ2-1; D is perhaps TRBD2 (6 bases). CDR3 sequence (DNA): TGTGCCAGCAGCCCCCGGGGGACCTACAATGAGCAGTTCTTC. The encoded protein is CASSPRGTYNEQFF.